This T cell receptor beta chain was sequenced during a study of shared clonotypes between healthy human individuals. Data came from immunoSEQ multiplex PCR; TCRdb stores just in-frame clones and leaves some out. Altogether a few million clones are present, more than 85% being singletons, with the ten largest covering 0.39%. Between the trimmed V and J ends, which lost 5 bases and 5 bases, there was a span of 12 bases. This CDR3 has 13 residues. Per the germline V gene, CDR1 is MNHEY and CDR2 is SVGAGI. Sequenced: naive CD4+ T cells from PBMCs. The subset denotes: CD45RA+ positively selected. The TCR was taken from a man aged 18 to 29 in good health. Some clones in this sample may be carry-over from other donors' samples. The V and J genes are TRBV6-5 and TRBJ1-2; D might be TRBD1 (6 bases). DNA of the CDR3: TGTGCCAGCAGTGCTCCTCAGGGGTATGGCTACACCTTC. This translates into CASSAPQGYGYTF.